Each of the 14 T cell receptor beta chains below was sequenced from the same sample in a study of T-cell memory formation after mild COVID-19 (dated by TCRdb to about 2021). Library generation was performed with 5' RACE. Sequencing relied on an Illumina NovaSeq 6000. Using fastp at Q25 and MiXCR, TCRdb reprocessed the public reads and kept productive beta chains. Each record represents a unique CDR3 protein, reported with the most common genes and DNA among its rows. The table for this sample lists around 450,000 distinct CDR3 sequences; about 20% of them were counted only once. Jointly, the top ten make up more than 8% of the sample. Source material: PBMCs or a T cell subset sorted from them (not recorded which). The origin of the receptors is an adult woman who had mild COVID-19 (a few samples of this study predate the infection). The sample titles of this study are shuffled in the database, so cell type and time point are left out; the donor was told from shared clones.

This clonotype was detected a few times. The chain employs TRBV30 and TRBJ2-7, with 8 bases that match TRBD1. CDR3 length equals 15 residues. Germline CDR1 and CDR2: GTSNPN and SVGIG (reference sequence). V gave up 7 bases and J gave up 7 bases; unmatched junction bases: 18. CDR3 nucleotides: TGTGCCTTGGAGCCCCCGCGGCAGGGGGCGGGTGAGCAGTACTTC. Amino acid sequence: CALEPPRQGAGEQYF. Based on the CDR3 plus reference TRBV30 and TRBJ2-7, the full variable domain is SQTIHQWPATLVQPVGSPLSLECTVEGTSNPNLYWYRQAAGRGLQLLFYSVGIGQISSEVPQNLSASRPQDRQFILSSKKLLLSDSGFYLCALEPPRQGAGEQYFGPGTRLTVT.

The chain links TRBV15 to TRBJ1-5; possibly TRBD1 for D (5 bases). CDR3 size: 16 residues. Trimming removed 3 bases from V and 2 bases from J, with 14 bases in between. Germline CDR1 is LNHNV and CDR2 is YYDKDF (reference sequence). The CDR3, as DNA: TGTGCCACCAGCAGGGACGCGTGGGACGGCAATCAGCCCCAGCATTTT. Translation gives CATSRDAWDGNQPQHF.

This clonotype was picked up a small number of times. The chain recombines TRBV4-2 with TRBJ2-1; 11 bases are a match to TRBD2. This CDR3 region has 17 residues. Germline CDR1 LGHNA, CDR2 YNFKEQ. With 3 bases clipped from V and 4 bases from J, the junction kept 8 bases outside the gene matches. CDR3 region: CASSQTLAGGNYNEQFF. CDR3 coding DNA: TGTGCCAGCAGCCAGACGCTAGCGGGGGGCAATTACAATGAGCAGTTCTTC.

This clonotype was recorded a few times. This chain connects TRBV5-1 to TRBJ1-2, with D uncertain. Per the germline V gene, CDR1 is SGHRS and CDR2 is YFSETQ. V was cut by 0 bases and J by 8 bases, with 14 bases left in between. There are 14 residues in the CDR3. This CDR3 reads CASSLDGGSGGYTF. CDR3 in DNA: TGCGCCAGCAGCTTGGATGGAGGGTCAGGAGGCTACACCTTC.

The V and J genes are TRBV29-1 and TRBJ2-7; D is uncertain. Germline CDR1 reads SQVTM; CDR2 reads ANQGSEA. V lost 0 bases and J 2 bases, leaving 14 bases between the germline ends. The CDR3 runs 15 residues. CDR3 loop: CSVEDRASNPYEQYF. CDR3 bases: TGCAGCGTTGAAGATCGGGCCAGCAACCCCTACGAGCAGTACTTC.

V gene TRBV7-2 combines with J gene TRBJ2-3; no firm D call. Germline loops: CDR1 SGHTA, CDR2 FQGNSA. This CDR3 is 15 amino acids long. V gave up 5 bases and J gave up 0 bases, with 12 bases separating them. This chain's CDR3 is CASSLWRASTDTQYF. CDR3 bases: TGTGCCAGCAGCCTCTGGCGAGCTAGCACAGATACGCAGTATTTT.

This sequence joins TRBV2 and TRBJ1-5; D is ambiguous. Per the germline V gene, CDR1 is SNHLY and CDR2 is FYNNEI. The CDR3 loop spans 15 amino acids. Between the trimmed V and J ends, which lost 1 base and 9 bases, there was a span of 16 bases. CDR3 coding DNA: TGTGCCAGCAGTGAAGTAAAAGGCGTCCGGGGGCCCCAGCATTTT. Its translation: CASSEVKGVRGPQHF.

CDR3 sequence (DNA): TGCGCCAGCAGCTTGTTGATATCTAACTATGGCTACACCTTC. Translation: CASSLLISNYGYTF. The genes are TRBV5-1 and TRBJ1-2; D is uncertain. The CDR3 covers 14 residues. V lost 1 base and J 0 bases, leaving 7 bases between the germline ends. CDR1 is SGHRS and CDR2 is YFSETQ in the germline V gene.

This clonotype was observed many times. The chain combines TRBV3-2 with TRBJ2-3; TRBD2, as called in the table, went unchecked against the DNA. TRBV3-2 corresponds to a pseudogene. The CDR3 consists of 17 residues. The CDR3 DNA sequence: TGTGCCAGCAGCCAAGATGGAGCGGGAGGGCCCAGAGATACGCAGTATTTT. As protein: CASSQDGAGGPRDTQYF.

This clonotype has more than one count but fewer than ten. The V gene is TRBV12-3 or TRBV12-4, the J gene TRBJ2-3; 9 bases agree with TRBD2. V was pared by 6 bases and J by 4 bases, with 11 bases of the junction left unmatched. There are 16 residues in the CDR3. CDR3 bases: TGTGCCAGCAGCCCCTCCCTTGCGGGGGGGCCAGATACGCAGTATTTT. This translates into CASSPSLAGGPDTQYF.

A few counts support this clonotype. The chain links TRBV7-9 to TRBJ1-5; D call uncertain. Germline CDR1 SEHNR, CDR2 FQNEAQ (reference sequence). The CDR3 runs to 12 residues. V lost 5 bases and J lost 9, with 11 bases in between. In DNA form, the CDR3 reads TGTGCCAGCAGCCGAGGAGTTGGGCCCCAGCATTTT. Translated: CASSRGVGPQHF.

The gene calls are TRBV6-5 and TRBJ2-7; a possible D gene is TRBD1 (5 bases). This CDR3 is 13 amino acids long. Germline values: CDR1 MNHEY, CDR2 SVGAGI. V lost 1 base, J lost 11 bases, and 15 bases lay in between. CDR3 in amino acids: CASSYFEQGSKYF. CDR3 nucleotide sequence: TGTGCCAGCAGTTACTTCGAGCAGGGTTCCAAGTACTTC.

J is TRBJ2-3 and V is TRBV4-1; 9 bases fit TRBD2. The V gene's germline CDR1 is MGHRA and CDR2 YSYEKL. The CDR3 has 17 residues. V shed 3 bases, J shed 2 bases, and the junction held 9 bases outside the gene matches. The CDR3 DNA is TGCGCCAGCAGCCATCCAGCAGCGGGGGGATCCACAGATACGCAGTATTTT. Protein: CASSHPAAGGSTDTQYF.

This clonotype has only a few counts. This chain joins TRBV30 and TRBJ2-2; D uncertain. The CDR3 loop spans 12 amino acids. V was shortened by 4 bases and J by 6 bases, with 9 bases between the two germline ends. Germline CDR1 GTSNPN, CDR2 SVGIG (reference sequence). Here the CDR3 reads CAWTASPGELFF. CDR3 bases: TGTGCCTGGACCGCGTCCCCCGGGGAGCTGTTTTTT.